A single sample is the source of the 27 T cell receptor beta chains below, sequenced in a study of PD-1 blockade in classical Hodgkin lymphoma. Relapses following autologous stem cell transplantation were seen in all patients, with brentuximab vedotin exposure varying. Method: immunoSEQ multiplex PCR; TCRdb's copy keeps in-frame clones and lacks some. The sample has approximately 46,000 clones, around 70% seen once; the top ten hold about 11%. The sample here was peripheral blood mononuclear cells (PBMCs), taken at baseline. The receptors come from a human donor with classical Hodgkin lymphoma.

This clone came up once. The chain couples TRBV9 to TRBJ1-5; TRBD1 matches 8 bases. The germline V gene encodes CDR1 SGDLS and CDR2 YYNGEE. This CDR3 is 13 amino acids long. With V trimmed by 3 bases and J by 5 bases, 1 base remained unmatched. In nucleotides, the CDR3 is TGTGCCAGCAGCGCGGACAGGGATCAGCCCCAGCATTTT. Translating it yields CASSADRDQPQHF.

This rearrangement joins TRBV7-9 to TRBJ2-2, with a possible D match to TRBD1 (5 bases). The germline V and J ends were trimmed by 3 bases and 9 bases, with 11 bases remaining between them. The CDR3 runs 13 residues. Germline V gene lookup returns CDR1 SEHNR and CDR2 FQNEAQ (reference sequence). CDR3 loop: CASSFFRARELFF. The CDR3 DNA reads as TGTGCCAGCAGCTTCTTCAGGGCCCGGGAGCTGTTTTTT.

This clone was counted between two and nine times. The V and J genes are TRBV4-1 and TRBJ2-5, with 7 nucleotides matching TRBD1. V gave up 0 bases and J gave up 0 bases; unmatched junction bases: 10. CDR3 length: 18 residues. Germline V gene data show CDR1 as MGHRA and CDR2 as YSYEKL. CDR3 sequence: CASSQDYEGAPYQETQYF. In DNA, the CDR3 is TGCGCCAGCAGCCAAGATTACGAGGGGGCTCCGTACCAAGAGACCCAGTACTTC.

The chain carries TRBV27 and TRBJ1-1, with a weak D call TRBD1 (6 bases). CDR1 is MNHEY, CDR2 SMNVEV, per germline (reference sequence). The V and J ends lost 7 bases and 2 bases respectively, with 14 bases between them. The CDR3 has 14 amino acids. CDR3 in amino acids: CASTLRGGNTEAFF. As DNA, the CDR3 is TGTGCCAGCACACTTAGAGGGGGTAACACTGAAGCTTTCTTT.

CDR3 coding DNA: TGTGCCAGCAGTAGCCCCCGGGGGCGGCCTTTCACAGATACGCAGTATTTT. This gives the protein CASSSPRGRPFTDTQYF. V usage is TRBV28 and J usage is TRBJ2-3; D assignment may be TRBD1 or TRBD2 (6 bases each). The CDR3 spans 17 residues. V was pared by 5 bases and J by 2 bases, with 20 bases between. Germline V lookup: CDR1 MDHEN, CDR2 SYDVKM.

The chain joins TRBV10-3 to TRBJ2-5; perhaps TRBD1 as D (6 bases). The germline V gene has CDR1 ENHRY and CDR2 SYGVKD. The V end was cut by 6 bases, the J end by 5 bases, with 22 bases between. This CDR3 is built from 16 residues. The CDR3 sequence: CAISIGGEGERETQYF. For the CDR3, the DNA is TGTGCCATCAGCATCGGAGGAGAGGGGGAGCGTGAGACCCAGTACTTC.

The chain recombines TRBV19 with TRBJ1-1; the match to TRBD1 covers 7 bases. There are 14 residues in the CDR3. The J segment lost 4 bases and the V segment lost 4 bases, leaving 6 bases of the junction unmatched. Germline assignment: CDR1 LNHDA and CDR2 SQIVND (reference sequence). The CDR3 nucleotides read TGTGCCAGTAGTAGACAGGGAGACGGCACTGAAGCTTTCTTT. Its protein product is CASSRQGDGTEAFF.

Concerning this clone itself: Other DNA sequences in the same sample also yield this CDR3. The gene calls are TRBV2 and TRBJ1-5; weak D call: TRBD1 (5 bases). The CDR3 has 15 amino acids. CDR1 and CDR2 from the germline V gene are SNHLY and FYNNEI. The V end was cut by 3 bases, the J end by 5 bases, with 14 bases between. This CDR3 is CASSEAGDFYQPQHF. DNA of the CDR3: TGTGCCAGCAGTGAGGCTGGGGACTTTTATCAGCCCCAGCATTTT.

V usage is TRBV7-3 and J usage is TRBJ2-2; no firm D call. The CDR3 consists of 13 residues. V lost 5 bases and J lost 6, with 10 bases in between. Per the germline V gene, CDR1 is SGHTA and CDR2 is FQGTGA. CDR3 DNA: TGTGCCAGCAGCCCCACCCCGGCCGGGGAGCTGTTTTTT. Its protein is CASSPTPAGELFF.

As DNA, the CDR3 is TGCGCCAGCAGCTCGATGGGGGTTGGCGACACTGAAGCTTTCTTT. As protein: CASSSMGVGDTEAFF. This chain uses TRBV5-1 with TRBJ1-1, with D perhaps matching TRBD1 (5 bases). The V end was cut by 3 bases, the J end by 3 bases, with 15 bases between. The CDR3 has 15 residues. Germline V CDR1 and CDR2: SGHRS, YFSETQ.

This clone was counted once. The V call is TRBV27, the J call TRBJ2-1; no clear D gene. The CDR3 extends over 12 amino acids. Trimming left V 7 bases short and J 6 bases short, with 10 bases between. Looked up from germline, CDR1 is MNHEY and CDR2 is SMNVEV (reference sequence). CDR3 sequence: CASKVLGNEQFF. The CDR3 nucleotides read TGTGCCAGCAAAGTCCTTGGCAATGAGCAGTTCTTC.

CDR3 bases: TGCGCCAGCCGCGCTCAGGGGGCGGGTAATGAGCAGTTCTTC. Amino acid sequence: CASRAQGAGNEQFF. This chain links TRBV5-1 with TRBJ2-1; 8 nucleotides line up with TRBD1. Per the germline V gene, CDR1 is SGHRS and CDR2 is YFSETQ. With 7 bases clipped from V and 7 bases from J, the junction kept 10 bases outside the gene matches. The CDR3 is made up of 14 amino acids.

In its sample, this clone ranks as medium-sized. The rearrangement uses TRBV2 and TRBJ2-7, with 7 bases that match TRBD2. CDR3 length: 14 residues. After removal of 8 bases from V and 5 bases from J, the junction contained 12 bases not matched to a gene. Germline V gene data show CDR1 as SNHLY and CDR2 as FYNNEI. CDR3 sequence (DNA): TGTGCCAGCTCTAGTTACCGGGGAGGGAACGAGCAGTACTTC. Its translation: CASSSYRGGNEQYF.

Relative to its sample, this clone is medium-sized. This sequence joins TRBV7-9 and TRBJ2-7, with D possibly TRBD2 on 7 matching bases. Trimming stripped 5 bases from V and 2 bases from J, with 16 bases between. CDR1 is SEHNR and CDR2 is FQNEAQ in the germline V gene (reference sequence). This CDR3 is 15 amino acids long. CDR3 DNA sequence: TGTGCCAGCAGCGGGGGGCAGAGCGGGACCTACGAGCAGTACTTC. Translating gives CASSGGQSGTYEQYF.

In this sample, this clone turned up a few times. The V and J genes are TRBV5-1 and TRBJ2-2, with 12 nucleotides matching TRBD2. CDR1 and CDR2 from the germline V gene are SGHRS and YFSETQ. The CDR3 length is 15 residues. The ends lost 2 bases at V and 7 bases at J; junction bases unmatched: 3. Here the CDR3 reads CASSLQGLAGGELFF. The CDR3 bases are TGCGCCAGCAGCTTACAGGGACTAGCGGGCGGGGAGCTGTTTTTT.

V is TRBV18 and J is TRBJ2-2; no firm D call. The germline V gene encodes CDR1 KGHSH and CDR2 LQKENI. The CDR3 length is 14 residues. Trimming took 6 bases from V and 7 from J, leaving 15 bases between them. CDR3 residues: CASSPVLGNGELFF. CDR3 coding DNA: TGTGCCAGCTCCCCGGTGTTGGGGAACGGGGAGCTGTTTTTT.

V gene TRBV19 combines with J gene TRBJ2-7; 7 nucleotides match TRBD1. Trimming at V came to 5 bases and at J to 5 bases, leaving 9 bases not matched to a gene. The germline V gene has CDR1 LNHDA and CDR2 SQIVND (reference sequence). The CDR3 covers 14 residues. The CDR3 DNA reads as TGTGCCAGTAGTCTACAGGGGTCATCAAACGAGCAGTACTTC. Translating gives CASSLQGSSNEQYF.

With regard to this clone: Other DNA sequences in this sample translate to the same CDR3. The gene calls are TRBV5-1 and TRBJ1-1; unclear D gene. The CDR3 spans 13 residues. The germline V gene has CDR1 SGHRS and CDR2 YFSETQ. Deletions cut 5 bases from V and 0 bases from J, with 8 bases between. CDR3 region: CASRATMNTEAFF. The CDR3 DNA follows: TGCGCCAGCAGGGCCACCATGAACACTGAAGCTTTCTTT. Combining the CDR3 with reference TRBV5-1 and TRBJ1-1 gives the whole variable domain KAGVTQTPRYLIKTRGQQVTLSCSPISGHRSVSWYQQTPGQGLQFLFEYFSETQRNKGNFPGRFSGRQFSNSRSEMNVSTLELGDSALYLCASRATMNTEAFFGQGTRLTVV.

The chain links TRBV20-1 to TRBJ1-2; a weak D match, TRBD1 (5 bases). Germline assignment: CDR1 DFQATT and CDR2 SNEGSKA (reference sequence). The CDR3 runs 11 residues. V lost 0 bases and J 8 bases, leaving 7 bases between the germline ends. As DNA, the CDR3 is TGCAGTGCTAGAGACCCAGGGGGCTACACCTTC. It translates to CSARDPGGYTF.

This clone was recorded once. This rearrangement joins TRBV10-2 to TRBJ2-7, with D perhaps matching TRBD1 (6 bases). This CDR3 spans 15 amino acids. V was trimmed by 6 bases and J by 1 base, leaving 16 bases between them. Germline V gives CDR1 WSHSY, CDR2 SAAADI. The CDR3, as DNA: TGCGCCAGCAGCCACCCGACAGGTTTATCCTACGAGCAGTACTTC. Its protein product is CASSHPTGLSYEQYF.

This clone was seen a few times. The genes are TRBV18 and TRBJ1-5, with D perhaps matching TRBD1 (5 bases). With 2 bases removed from V and 5 bases from J, the gap between germline ends came to 10 bases. Per germline, CDR1 KGHSH and CDR2 LQKENI. This CDR3 spans 14 amino acids. The CDR3 DNA is TGTGCCAGCTCACCAGGGGCCCTTTATCAGCCCCAGCATTTT. Amino acids: CASSPGALYQPQHF.

The CDR3 loop reads CASKQVGAGQFF. CDR3 in DNA: TGTGCCAGTAAACAGGTGGGGGCTGGGCAGTTCTTC. The V call is TRBV19, the J call TRBJ2-1, with a weak D call TRBD1 (6 bases). This CDR3 spans 12 amino acids. The ends were cut back, 7 bases at V and 12 bases at J, with 16 bases in the middle. Per the germline V gene, CDR1 is LNHDA and CDR2 is SQIVND (reference sequence).

This clone occurred a few times. The rearrangement joins TRBV19 to TRBJ1-4, with a tentative D call TRBD1 (5 bases). The CDR3 consists of 15 residues. V dropped 5 bases and J dropped 4 bases, with 14 bases sitting between them. Germline CDR1 and CDR2: LNHDA and SQIVND (reference sequence). The CDR3 DNA reads as TGTGCCAGTAGTGGCAGGGCAGGAGTTAATGAAAAACTGTTTTTT. The encoded protein is CASSGRAGVNEKLFF.

The chain has TRBV9 and TRBJ2-1, with D possibly being TRBD1 (7 bases). The CDR3 extends over 16 amino acids. Trimming stripped 4 bases from V and 6 bases from J, with 20 bases between. Germline V lookup: CDR1 SGDLS, CDR2 YYNGEE. The CDR3 sequence: CASSLGGTAGFNEQFF. CDR3 nucleotides: TGTGCCAGCAGCCTAGGGGGGACAGCGGGCTTCAATGAGCAGTTCTTC.

Turning to this clone: The same CDR3 can be traced to other DNA sequences in this sample. This chain joins TRBV29-1 and TRBJ1-2; D uncertain. The germline CDR1 and CDR2 sequences are SQVTM and ANQGSEA. V lost 3 bases and J lost 5, with 10 bases in between. This CDR3 region has 12 residues. The CDR3: CSVESGRYGYTF. In DNA form, the CDR3 reads TGCAGCGTTGAGTCTGGGAGGTATGGCTACACCTTC.

The chain has TRBV7-9 and TRBJ1-1, with D hard to call. V lost 5 bases, J lost 3 bases, and 7 bases lay in between. CDR3 length equals 12 residues. Germline CDR1 SEHNR, CDR2 FQNEAQ (reference sequence). CDR3 DNA sequence: TGTGCCAGCAGCCCCGGGGACACTGAAGCTTTCTTT. Its translation is CASSPGDTEAFF.

The chain uses TRBV7-3 and TRBJ2-7; no reliable D call. This CDR3 spans 12 amino acids. From germline, CDR1 is SGHTA and CDR2 FQGTGA. Trimming cost V 5 bases and J 6 bases, with 11 bases left between them. CDR3 nucleotide sequence: TGTGCCAGCAGCCTGCCGTTGGGCGAGCAGTACTTC. This gives the protein CASSLPLGEQYF.